This TCR beta chain was sequenced in a study of blood T cell repertoires in COVID-19. Overall study: The United States, Italy and Spain supplied acute and convalescent COVID-19 samples. The cDNA or gDNA used as material had been derived from T cells, B-cell-depleted T cells, or PBMCs.

In the authors' workflow: Quantification of nucleated cells was approximated via reference gene primer amplification. Clones were sequenced by immunoSEQ multiplex PCR, and TCRdb holds only the in-frame ones, with some missing. V and J calls and clone size are those listed in that table; D and trimming were worked out from the DNA. The sample lists 55,000 to 75,000 clones; roughly 84% were seen once. The germline V gene encodes CDR1 LGHDT and CDR2 YNNKEL (reference sequence). The CDR3 spans 16 residues. Trimming cost V 4 bases and J 4 bases; bases outside gene matches: 7. This clonotype was sampled from a man aged 45-65 years with acute or convalescent COVID-19. The V and J genes are TRBV3-1 (or the pseudogene TRBV3-2) and TRBJ2-2, with 9 bases matching TRBD1. The sequenced sample was peripheral blood. The CDR3 DNA follows: TGTGCCAGCAGCCTTCCTACAGGGGGCGGCACCGGGGAGCTGTTTTTT. Its protein product is CASSLPTGGGTGELFF.